The text below deals with one T cell receptor beta chain. The antigen is not known. V lost 2 bases and J lost 7; bases outside the gene matches: 1. CDR1 is MNHNS, CDR2 SASEGT, per germline. The CDR3 is 13 amino acids. This entry comes from a study of cytomegalovirus exposure and HLA in healthy donors. Study-level results: One variant, a missense change in DCLRE1C, was linked in a later analysis to TCR beta V- and J-gene trimming. Most of the TCR beta V segments (in an earlier analysis) were productive either about 87% or about 30% of the time.

Vbeta (60) and Jbeta (13) primers were used in the PCR. Only in-frame clones appear in the TCRdb table, and some are missing; sequencing was by immunoSEQ multiplex PCR. The table has roughly 150,000 clones, around 80% seen once. This TCR derives from a man aged 18-30 years in good health and CMV-seropositive. The sample taken for sequencing was PBMCs. The gene calls are TRBV6-1 and TRBJ2-2, with 7 positions matching TRBD1. CDR3 DNA sequence: TGTGCCAGCAGTGAAACAGGGGTCGGGGAGCTGTTTTTT. Translating it yields CASSETGVGELFF.